This T cell receptor (beta chain) is from a study of shared clonotypes between healthy human individuals. Study conclusions and caveats: Memory subsets generally showed smaller estimated richness than naive subsets did.

Regarding this clone: Its matching antigen is unknown. This specimen includes other DNA sequences encoding the same CDR3.

Per germline, CDR1 SGHTA and CDR2 FQGNSA. Trimming at V came to 5 bases and at J to 4 bases, leaving 2 bases not matched to a gene. The CDR3 length is 14 residues. Sequenced by immunoSEQ multiplex PCR; TCRdb stores in-frame clones only, minus some. The data contain roughly 2.2 million clones, roughly 92% of them seen just once; the ten biggest clones take up approximately 0.41%. The genes are TRBV7-2 and TRBJ2-7; 13 nucleotides line up with TRBD2. The receptor was derived from a man younger than 35 in good health. Some clones in this sample may be carry-over from other donors' samples. The sample consisted of naive CD4+ T cells from PBMCs. Subset: CD45RA+ positively selected. The CDR3 sequence is CASSRLAGGYEQYF. In DNA form, the CDR3 reads TGTGCCAGCAGCCGACTAGCGGGAGGATACGAGCAGTACTTC. Looking up the rest from reference TRBV7-2 and TRBJ2-7 gives the full variable domain: GAGVSQSPSNKVTEKGKDVELRCDPISGHTALYWYRQSLGQGLEFLIYFQGNSAPDKSGLPSDRFSAERTGGSVSTLTIQRTQQEDSAVYLCASSRLAGGYEQYFGPGTRLTVT.